Following are 27 T cell receptor beta chains from one sample sequenced in a study of cytomegalovirus exposure and HLA in healthy donors. TCRdb's copy holds only in-frame clones and misses some; the assay was immunoSEQ multiplex PCR. The sample shows approximately 210,000 clones, roughly 86% of them seen only once. Material for sequencing was PBMCs. Source of these receptors: a woman under 30 in good health and CMV-seronegative.

The chain carries TRBV7-9 and TRBJ1-2, with 8 bases lining up with TRBD1. Trimming cost V 6 bases and J 1 base; bases outside gene matches: 7. This CDR3 is built from 15 residues. The germline gives CDR1 SEHNR, CDR2 FQNEAQ (reference sequence). The CDR3 DNA reads as TGTGCCAGCAGTAAGACAGGGGCCTATAACTATGGCTACACCTTC. Translating it yields CASSKTGAYNYGYTF. The full variable domain, completed using reference TRBV7-9 and TRBJ1-2, is DTGVSQNPRHKITKRGQNVTFRCDPISEHNRLYWYRQTLGQGPEFLTYFQNEAQLEKSRLLSDRFSAERPKGSFSTLEIQRTEQGDSAMYLCASSKTGAYNYGYTFGSGTRLTVV.

J is TRBJ1-5 and V is TRBV6-1; no clear D. Trimming removed 4 bases at V and 4 bases at J, with 8 bases between. CDR3 size: 13 residues. CDR1 and CDR2 from the germline V gene are MNHNS and SASEGT. The DNA for the CDR3 is TGTGCCAGCAGTGTTCCCCGGAATCAGCCCCAGCATTTT. Residues: CASSVPRNQPQHF.

This sequence joins TRBV7-3 and TRBJ2-3; 12 bases align to TRBD2. J lost 8 bases, V lost 7 bases, and 16 bases had no gene match. Germline V gene data show CDR1 as SGHTA and CDR2 as FQGTGA. The CDR3 extends over 17 amino acids. The DNA for the CDR3 is TGTGCCAGCACCATGACTAGCGGGGGACCTAAGTCGGGTACGCAGTATTTT. Protein product: CASTMTSGGPKSGTQYF.

The J gene is TRBJ1-1, the V gene TRBV19, with TRBD1 matching over 10 bases. Germline lookup yields CDR1 LNHDA and CDR2 SQIVND (reference sequence). J was trimmed by 4 bases and V by 6 bases; bases with no gene match: 5. This CDR3 is built from 14 residues. The CDR3 nucleotides are TGTGCCAGTAGCTACCGGGACAGGGGCACTGAAGCTTTCTTT. Amino acid sequence: CASSYRDRGTEAFF.

This chain uses TRBV5-5 with TRBJ2-7; weak D call: TRBD2 (5 bases). The CDR3 covers 12 residues. Germline V gene lookup returns CDR1 SGHKS and CDR2 YYEKEE (reference sequence). Trimming cost V 0 bases and J 7 bases, with 8 bases left between them. DNA for the CDR3: TGTGCCAGCAGCTTGGGAGGGTCGGAGCAGTACTTC. This codes for CASSLGGSEQYF.

V and J are TRBV4-2 and TRBJ2-4, with 11 bases that match TRBD1. The CDR3 is 16 residues long. Unmatched junction bases numbered 5, after V lost 1 base and J lost 6 bases. Germline CDR1 LGHNA, CDR2 YNFKEQ. CDR3 residues: CASSQARTGGVNIQYF. CDR3 sequence (DNA): TGTGCCAGCAGCCAAGCTCGGACAGGGGGCGTAAACATTCAGTACTTC.

This clone has a single count. The V gene is TRBV9, the J gene TRBJ2-1, with 9 bases that match TRBD2. The CDR3 is made up of 18 amino acids. CDR1 and CDR2 from the germline V gene are SGDLS and YYNGEE. Germline trimming cut 0 bases from V and 5 bases from J; bases unmatched to any gene: 12. The CDR3 reads CASSVGLGVAGDDNEQFF. CDR3 sequence (DNA): TGTGCCAGCAGCGTAGGACTCGGGGTAGCGGGAGATGACAATGAGCAGTTCTTC.

The V gene is TRBV6-1, the J gene TRBJ2-1; D is possibly TRBD2 (5 bases). V dropped 3 bases and J dropped 8 bases, with 14 bases sitting between them. Germline V gene lookup returns CDR1 MNHNS and CDR2 SASEGT. CDR3 length: 14 residues. DNA for the CDR3: TGTGCCAGCAGTGACAGCGGCCACGGCGATGAGCAGTTCTTC. This encodes CASSDSGHGDEQFF.

The V and J genes are TRBV6-5 and TRBJ1-2; tentatively, D is TRBD1 (5 bases). This CDR3 region has 15 residues. V lost 5 bases and J 1 base, leaving 14 bases between the germline ends. The germline CDR1 and CDR2 sequences are MNHEY and SVGAGI. The CDR3 sequence is CASSTPGGGNYGYTF. The CDR3, as DNA: TGTGCCAGCAGTACCCCTGGGGGAGGTAACTATGGCTACACCTTC.

The chain uses TRBV10-3 and TRBJ2-7; TRBD1 agrees at 9 bases. This CDR3 is 14 amino acids long. V lost 7 bases and J lost 6; bases outside the gene matches: 10. Germline values: CDR1 ENHRY, CDR2 SYGVKD. CDR3 protein: CAINLGTGPSEQYF. CDR3 nucleotides: TGTGCCATCAACCTCGGGACAGGGCCAAGCGAGCAGTACTTC.

The table lists this clone with a few counts. The V call is TRBV5-1, the J call TRBJ2-1, with TRBD1 identical over 8 bases. The CDR3 consists of 17 residues. Per germline, CDR1 SGHRS and CDR2 YFSETQ. The V gene end was trimmed by 8 bases and the J gene end by 8 bases; junction bases not matched to a gene: 21. The CDR3 is CASGGSPISTGDDEQFF. As DNA, the CDR3 is TGCGCCAGTGGCGGGTCCCCCATCTCGACAGGGGACGATGAGCAGTTCTTC. Full variable domain (remainder filled in from reference TRBV5-1 and TRBJ2-1): KAGVTQTPRYLIKTRGQQVTLSCSPISGHRSVSWYQQTPGQGLQFLFEYFSETQRNKGNFPGRFSGRQFSNSRSEMNVSTLELGDSALYLCASGGSPISTGDDEQFFGPGTRLTVL.

This clone was picked up one time. V and J are TRBV5-8 and TRBJ1-1, with unresolved D. V was cut by 2 bases and J by 4 bases, with 12 bases left in between. CDR1 SGHTS and CDR2 YDEGEE come from the germline V gene. The CDR3 runs to 14 residues. In nucleotides, the CDR3 is TGTGCCAGCAGCTTTGAGGGAGCGGCCACTGAAGCTTTCTTT. This gives the protein CASSFEGAATEAFF. Variable domain in full (rest from reference TRBV5-8 and TRBJ1-1): EAGVTQSPTHLIKTRGQQATLRCSPISGHTSVYWYQQALGLGLQFLLWYDEGEERNRGNFPPRFSGRQFPNYSSELNVNALELEDSALYLCASSFEGAATEAFFGQGTRLTVV.

The J gene is TRBJ1-2, the V gene TRBV13, with TRBD1 identical over 8 bases. With 5 bases clipped from V and 6 bases from J, the junction kept 8 bases outside the gene matches. Germline V lookup: CDR1 PRHDT, CDR2 FYEKMQ (reference sequence). The CDR3 loop spans 14 amino acids. CDR3: CASSLVQGADGYTF. For the CDR3, the DNA is TGTGCCAGCAGCCTAGTCCAGGGGGCTGATGGCTACACCTTC.

This sequence joins TRBV7-9 and TRBJ2-1, with 8 bases that match TRBD2. The junction had 13 bases not matched to a gene; V was cut back by 6 bases and J by 15 bases. Germline CDR1 and CDR2: SEHNR and FQNEAQ (reference sequence). The CDR3 spans 13 residues. CDR3 amino acids: CASRYQGTSFLFF. The CDR3 nucleotides read TGTGCCAGCAGATACCAAGGGACTAGTTTTTTGTTCTTC.

The chain uses TRBV15 and TRBJ2-7; a weak D match, TRBD1 (5 bases). Germline lookup yields CDR1 LNHNV and CDR2 YYDKDF (reference sequence). The germline V and J ends were trimmed by 5 bases and 4 bases, with 33 bases remaining between them. The CDR3 covers 20 residues. Here the CDR3 reads CATSAQDPRVLTPCWYEQYF. CDR3 bases: TGTGCCACCAGCGCACAAGACCCCAGGGTTCTCACCCCCTGTTGGTACGAGCAGTACTTC. Looking up the rest from reference TRBV15 and TRBJ2-7 gives the full variable domain: DAMVIQNPRYQVTQFGKPVTLSCSQTLNHNVMYWYQQKSSQAPKLLFHYYDKDFNNEADTPDNFQSRRPNTSFCFLDIRSPGLGDTAMYLCATSAQDPRVLTPCWYEQYFGPGTRLTVT.

A few counts support this clone. The CDR3 spells CSVEGGDYGYTF. CDR3 sequence (DNA): TGCAGCGTGGAGGGAGGGGACTATGGCTACACCTTC. The rearrangement uses TRBV29-1 and TRBJ1-2; D possibly corresponds to TRBD1 (5 bases). The CDR3 contains 12 residues. From germline, CDR1 is SQVTM and CDR2 ANQGSEA. Trimming removed 6 bases at V and 3 bases at J, with 11 bases between.

The genes are TRBV7-8 and TRBJ2-5, with D perhaps matching TRBD2 (6 bases). This CDR3 is built from 14 residues. Trimming removed 8 bases at V and 5 bases at J, with 18 bases between. Per the germline V gene, CDR1 is SGHVS and CDR2 is FQNEAQ. The CDR3 region is CASFFPGRGETQYF. The CDR3 DNA reads as TGTGCCAGCTTCTTTCCGGGGCGGGGTGAGACCCAGTACTTC.

The V and J genes are TRBV7-2 and TRBJ1-1, with D possibly being TRBD1 (5 bases). This CDR3 contains 15 residues. Germline lookup yields CDR1 SGHTA and CDR2 FQGNSA. The V end lost 5 bases, the J end lost 1 base, and 14 bases lay between the germline ends. As DNA, the CDR3 is TGTGCCAGCAGCCCCAGGGTGGGGGGGAACACTGAAGCTTTCTTT. This translates into CASSPRVGGNTEAFF.

The rearrangement uses TRBV7-9 and TRBJ1-2; D uncertain. This CDR3 contains 16 residues. Trimming removed 3 bases from V and 2 bases from J, with 16 bases in between. Per germline, CDR1 SEHNR and CDR2 FQNEAQ (reference sequence). CDR3 sequence (DNA): TGTGCCAGCAGCTTCGGCAGCGTAGAAGTAAACTATGGCTACACCTTC. Amino acid sequence: CASSFGSVEVNYGYTF.

The chain carries TRBV9 and TRBJ2-3; TRBD2 matches at 9 bases. The trim removed 4 bases at V and 1 base at J, leaving 4 bases unmatched. The germline CDR1 and CDR2 sequences are SGDLS and YYNGEE. The length of the CDR3 is 15 residues. This CDR3 reads CASSRVAGGTDTQYF. The CDR3 nucleotides read TGTGCCAGCAGCCGCGTAGCGGGGGGCACAGATACGCAGTATTTT.

The chain couples TRBV6-4 to TRBJ1-5, with 11 bases matching TRBD1. CDR1 and CDR2 from the germline V gene are MRHNA and SNTAGT. V lost 5 bases, J lost 0 bases, and 9 bases stayed unmatched. The CDR3 length is 18 residues. The CDR3 bases are TGTGCCAGCAGTCGAAAGGACAGGGGGCAGGTTAGCAATCAGCCCCAGCATTTT. Residues: CASSRKDRGQVSNQPQHF.

The gene calls are TRBV6-5 and TRBJ2-7; D might be TRBD2 (6 bases). V lost 3 bases, J lost 4 bases, and 16 bases lay in between. Per the germline V gene, CDR1 is MNHEY and CDR2 is SVGAGI. The CDR3 has 15 residues. CDR3 amino acids: CASSYSPRGGYEQYF. DNA of the CDR3: TGTGCCAGCAGTTATTCGCCTCGTGGAGGGTACGAGCAGTACTTC.

The chain links TRBV5-1 to TRBJ2-3; TRBD1 matches at 7 bases. The CDR3 runs to 17 residues. Trimming cost V 4 bases and J 4 bases; bases outside gene matches: 15. Germline CDR1 is SGHRS and CDR2 is YFSETQ. As DNA, the CDR3 is TGCGCCAGCAGCACCAAGGACAGGCAGTTAGGGGCAGATACGCAGTATTTT. The encoded protein is CASSTKDRQLGADTQYF.

The chain has TRBV19 and TRBJ2-1; possibly TRBD1 for D (6 bases). Germline V gene data show CDR1 as LNHDA and CDR2 as SQIVND (reference sequence). This CDR3 region has 14 residues. V was clipped by 4 bases and J by 5 bases, with 12 bases between them. CDR3 protein: CASSTLTGNNEQFF. The CDR3 DNA reads TGTGCCAGTAGTACCCTGACAGGAAACAATGAGCAGTTCTTC. The full variable domain, completed using reference TRBV19 and TRBJ2-1, is DGGITQSPKYLFRKEGQNVTLSCEQNLNHDAMYWYRQDPGQGLRLIYYSQIVNDFQKGDIAEGYSVSREKKESFPLTVTSAQKNPTAFYLCASSTLTGNNEQFFGPGTRLTVL.

The rearrangement links TRBV7-3 to TRBJ2-2; 7 bases align to TRBD2. The CDR3 is made up of 15 amino acids. J gave up 0 bases and V 4 bases, and 2 bases lay outside the gene matches. Germline V gene data show CDR1 as SGHTA and CDR2 as FQGTGA. The CDR3, as DNA: TGTGCCAGCAGCTCTAGCGGTCCGAACACCGGGGAGCTGTTTTTT. Encoded protein: CASSSSGPNTGELFF.

The chain employs TRBV7-9 and TRBJ1-3, with D maybe TRBD1 (6 bases). Germline CDR1 and CDR2: SEHNR and FQNEAQ (reference sequence). Deletions cut 6 bases from V and 2 bases from J, with 17 bases between. There are 16 residues in the CDR3. Here the CDR3 DNA reads TGTGCCAGCAGACCCCTCGACAGGTTGGCTGGAAACACCATATATTTT. Its translation is CASRPLDRLAGNTIYF.

V usage is TRBV6-5 and J usage is TRBJ1-4, with 12 nucleotides matching TRBD1. Germline CDR1 and CDR2: MNHEY and SVGAGI. V was clipped by 6 bases and J by 5 bases; unmatched bases: 4. The CDR3 extends over 15 amino acids. The CDR3 DNA sequence: TGTGCCAGCAGGACCGGGACAGGGGGCAATGAAAAACTGTTTTTT. Translating gives CASRTGTGGNEKLFF.